The 6 T cell receptor beta chains reported below all come from one sample, sequenced in a study of blood T cell repertoires in COVID-19. Measured with immunoSEQ multiplex PCR; TCRdb has only the in-frame clones, and not every one. The repertoire holds about 180,000 clones, with around 88% as singletons. The specimen was peripheral blood. These receptors were taken from a woman aged 25 to 39 with acute or convalescent COVID-19.

This clone has a single count. This chain uses TRBV5-8 with TRBJ2-7; no clear D. CDR1 and CDR2 (germline): SGHTS, YDEGEE. There are 16 residues in the CDR3. V lost 5 bases, J lost 2 bases, and 20 bases lay in between. The CDR3 bases are TGTGCCAGCAGGTTAACCCGATCAGGTGTACCCTACGAGCAGTACTTC. Translating gives CASRLTRSGVPYEQYF.

Concerning this clone: The junction does not match germline at one end; this may be a read error. This chain uses TRBV11-2 with TRBJ2-5; the D gene is possibly TRBD2 (6 bases). This CDR3 has 18 amino acids. CDR1 is SGHAT, CDR2 FQNNGV, per germline. In DNA, the CDR3 is TGTGCCAGCAGCGTAATATCCGGGACTGGCGGTTCCCAAGGGACCCAGTACTTC. It yields the protein CASSVISGTGGSQGTQYF.

The chain joins TRBV30 to TRBJ2-2, with D unclear. With 5 bases removed from V and 1 base from J, the gap between germline ends came to 5 bases. Germline-derived CDR1 and CDR2 are GTSNPN and SVGIG (reference sequence). The CDR3 sequence is 12 residues long. The CDR3 bases are TGTGCCTGGCTTATGAACACCGGGGAGCTGTTTTTT. This codes for CAWLMNTGELFF.

To note about this clone: The same CDR3 also results from other DNA sequences found in this sample. The chain joins TRBV7-2 to TRBJ2-1; D not resolved. Germline CDR1 SGHTA, CDR2 FQGNSA. V lost 1 base and J 1 base, leaving 8 bases between the germline ends. CDR3 length: 15 amino acids. CDR3 protein: CASSLVGRSYNEQFF. DNA of the CDR3: TGTGCCAGCAGCTTAGTAGGCAGGTCCTACAATGAGCAGTTCTTC.

The rearrangement joins TRBV11-3 to TRBJ2-1; D gene uncertain. Looked up from germline, CDR1 is SGHNT and CDR2 is YENEEA. The CDR3 contains 13 residues. The germline V and J ends were trimmed by 0 bases and 8 bases, with 8 bases remaining between them. The CDR3 coding sequence is TGTGCCAGCAGCTTAGATCTTGCGTATGAGCAGTTCTTC. It codes for CASSLDLAYEQFF.

The chain employs TRBV5-4 and TRBJ2-3; D ambiguous. Trimming shortened V by 2 bases and J by 2 bases, and 3 bases separated the two germline ends. This CDR3 comprises 12 residues. CDR1 is SGHNT and CDR2 is YYREEE in the germline V gene (reference sequence). CDR3 residues: CASSFLTDTQYF. CDR3 DNA: TGTGCCAGCAGCTTTCTCACAGATACGCAGTATTTT. The variable domain in full, completed from reference TRBV5-4 and TRBJ2-3, reads ETGVTQSPTHLIKTRGQQVTLRCSSQSGHNTVSWYQQALGQGPQFIFQYYREEENGRGNFPPRFSGLQFPNYSSELNVNALELDDSALYLCASSFLTDTQYFGPGTRLTVL.